Following are 2 T cell receptor beta chains from one sample sequenced in a study of blood T cell repertoires in COVID-19. Assay used: immunoSEQ multiplex PCR; TCRdb lists only in-frame clones, some missing. The table shows 250,000 to 300,000 clones, with over 75% occurring only once. The sequencing input was PBMCs or T cells enriched from blood (not recorded which). These receptor sequences come from a woman in her 30s who had recovered from COVID-19.

The chain couples TRBV6-6 to TRBJ2-7; perhaps TRBD2 as D (5 bases). Trimming removed 4 bases at V and 7 bases at J, with 23 bases between. The CDR3 has 16 residues. CDR1 MNHNY and CDR2 SVGAGI come from the germline V gene (reference sequence). CDR3 residues: CASSSQVTGSIREQYF. The CDR3 nucleotides are TGTGCCAGCAGTTCCCAGGTGACGGGATCGATTCGGGAGCAGTACTTC.

The chain links TRBV28 to TRBJ2-3, with 8 bases lining up with TRBD2. Germline CDR1 MDHEN, CDR2 SYDVKM. Germline trimming cut 4 bases from V and 4 bases from J; bases unmatched to any gene: 1. The CDR3 runs 13 residues. The CDR3 reads CASSSGGPDTQYF. The CDR3 coding sequence is TGTGCCAGCAGTTCGGGGGGGCCAGATACGCAGTATTTT.